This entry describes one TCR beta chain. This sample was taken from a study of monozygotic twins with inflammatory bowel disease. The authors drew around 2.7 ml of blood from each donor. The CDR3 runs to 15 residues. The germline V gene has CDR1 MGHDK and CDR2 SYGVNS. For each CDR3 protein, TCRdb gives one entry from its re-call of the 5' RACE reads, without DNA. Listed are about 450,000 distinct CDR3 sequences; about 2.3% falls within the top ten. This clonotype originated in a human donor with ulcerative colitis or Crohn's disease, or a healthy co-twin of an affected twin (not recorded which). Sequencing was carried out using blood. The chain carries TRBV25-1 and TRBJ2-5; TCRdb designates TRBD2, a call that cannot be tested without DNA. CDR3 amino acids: CASSMAGLSVETQYF.